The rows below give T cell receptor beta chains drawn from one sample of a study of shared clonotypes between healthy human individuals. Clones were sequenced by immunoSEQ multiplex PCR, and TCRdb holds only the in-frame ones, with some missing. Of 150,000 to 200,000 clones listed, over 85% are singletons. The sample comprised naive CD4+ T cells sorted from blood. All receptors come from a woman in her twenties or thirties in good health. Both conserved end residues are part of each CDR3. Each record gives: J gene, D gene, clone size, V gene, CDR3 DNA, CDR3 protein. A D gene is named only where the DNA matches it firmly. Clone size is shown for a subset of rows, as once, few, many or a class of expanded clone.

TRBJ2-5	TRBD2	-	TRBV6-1	TGTGCCAGCAGCCATCTAGCGGGACAAGAGACCCAGTACTTC	CASSHLAGQETQYF
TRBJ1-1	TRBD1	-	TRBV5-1	TGCGCCAGCAGCATTGGGACAGGCAAGAACACTGAAGCTTTCTTT	CASSIGTGKNTEAFF
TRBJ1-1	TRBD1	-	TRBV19	TGTGCCAGTGCGGGACAGTTGAACACTGAAGCTTTCTTT	CASAGQLNTEAFF
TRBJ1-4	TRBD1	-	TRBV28	TGTGCCAGCAGAGGACAGGCGCGAGAAAAACTGTTTTTT	CASRGQAREKLFF
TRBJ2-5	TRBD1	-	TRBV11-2	TGTGCCAGCAGCTCCCTTCGACAGGGACAAGAGACCCAGTACTTC	CASSSLRQGQETQYF
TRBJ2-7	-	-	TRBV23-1	TGCGCCAGCAGGGACAGAAGATACGAGCAGTACTTC	CASRDRRYEQYF
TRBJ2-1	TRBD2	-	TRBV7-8	TGTGCCAGCAGCCGCGGGAGGGCCATCGACAATGAGCAGTTCTTC	CASSRGRAIDNEQFF
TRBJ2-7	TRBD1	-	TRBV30	TGTGCCTGGAGTGTACTCGGGACAGGGGCGTGGGAGCAGTACTTC	CAWSVLGTGAWEQYF
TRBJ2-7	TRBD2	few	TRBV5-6	TGTGCCAGCAGTTTCGCCCCGGGACTAGCGGGCTCCTACGAGCAGTACTTC	CASSFAPGLAGSYEQYF
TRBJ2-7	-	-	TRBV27	TGTGCCAGCAGAGGCCGGGCCAGCCTAAGAATCGACGAGCAGTACTTC	CASRGRASLRIDEQYF
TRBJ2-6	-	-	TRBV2	TGTGCCAGCGAGAAGGGAACTGGGGCCAACGTCCTGACTTTC	CASEKGTGANVLTF
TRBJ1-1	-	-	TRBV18	TGTGCCAGCTCACCTAGCAGAGACACTGAAGCTTTCTTT	CASSPSRDTEAFF
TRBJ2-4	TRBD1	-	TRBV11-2	TGTGCCAGCAGCTTAATTCGGACAGGGGATAACAAAAACATTCAGTACTTC	CASSLIRTGDNKNIQYF
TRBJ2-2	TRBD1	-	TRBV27	TGTGCCAGCAGTTTGGACAGGAGAAACACCGGGGAGCTGTTTTTT	CASSLDRRNTGELFF
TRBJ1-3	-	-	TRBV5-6	TGTGCCAGCAGCTTGGATTCATACTCTGGAAACACCATATATTTT	CASSLDSYSGNTIYF
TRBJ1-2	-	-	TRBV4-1	TGCGCCAGCAGCCCTTTGGCAGGGACTCATGGGGAGGGCTATGGCTACACCTTC	CASSPLAGTHGEGYGYTF
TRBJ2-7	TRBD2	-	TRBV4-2	TGTGCCAGCAGCCAAGATTGGGTTGGGGCGGGAGCCTACGAGCAGTACTTC	CASSQDWVGAGAYEQYF
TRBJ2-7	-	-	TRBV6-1	TGTGCCAGCAGTTATACAGGCGTCCACGAGCAGTACTTC	CASSYTGVHEQYF
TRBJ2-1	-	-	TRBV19	TGTGCCAGTAGTGGGGACTACAATGAGCAGTTCTTC	CASSGDYNEQFF
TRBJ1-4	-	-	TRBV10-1	TGCGCCACGTCTCGGGGGACCTTGAACAGTGGTGAAAAACTGTTTTTT	CATSRGTLNSGEKLFF
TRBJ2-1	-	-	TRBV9	TGTGCCAGCAGCGTAGGAACCGCCATCTCCTACAATGAGCAGTTCTTC	CASSVGTAISYNEQFF
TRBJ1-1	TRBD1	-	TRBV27	TGTGCCAGCAGTTCCGGGACAGCTTTGAACACTGAAGCTTTCTTT	CASSSGTALNTEAFF
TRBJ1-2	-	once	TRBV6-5	TGTGCCAGCAGACCGGGCAGGGGTTTTGTTTTTGGCTACACCTTC	CASRPGRGFVFGYTF
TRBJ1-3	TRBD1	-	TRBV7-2	TGTGCCAGCAGCGCAGACAGGGGGCGCACTGGAAACACCATATATTTT	CASSADRGRTGNTIYF
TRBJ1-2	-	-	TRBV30	TGTGCCTGGACCACCGGGGGGGATGGCTACACCTTC	CAWTTGGDGYTF
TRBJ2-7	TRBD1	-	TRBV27	TGTGCCAGCAGTAAACGGACAGGGAGCCACGAGCAGTACTTC	CASSKRTGSHEQYF
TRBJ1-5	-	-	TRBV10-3	TGTGCCATCAGTGCGATCCTGACAGCCGACAATCAGCCCCAGCATTTT	CAISAILTADNQPQHF
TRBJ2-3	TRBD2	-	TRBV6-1	TGTGCCGGTAGCGGGACCACAGATACGCAGTATTTT	CAGSGTTDTQYF
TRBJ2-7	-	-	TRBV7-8	TGTGCCAGCAGCAGTAATGCCCCCATCGAGCAGTACTTC	CASSSNAPIEQYF
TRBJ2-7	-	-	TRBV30	TGTGCCTGGAAATTGCCCTCCTACGAGCAGTACTTC	CAWKLPSYEQYF
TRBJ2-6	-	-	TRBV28	TGTGCCAGCAGTCTCCTGAGGACAGCCGGGGCCAACGTCCTGACTTTC	CASSLLRTAGANVLTF
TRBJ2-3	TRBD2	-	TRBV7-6	TGTGCCAGCAGCTTAGGCGGGAGGGCCACAGATACGCAGTATTTT	CASSLGGRATDTQYF
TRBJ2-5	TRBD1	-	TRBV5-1	TGCGCCAGCAGCTTAGGACAGGCTGGAGAGACCCAGTACTTC	CASSLGQAGETQYF
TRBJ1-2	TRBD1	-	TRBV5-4	TGTGCCAGCAGCTTTGGCAGGGGGCTCTATGGCTACACCTTC	CASSFGRGLYGYTF
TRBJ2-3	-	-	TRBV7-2	TGTGCCAGCAGCTACAGACAGGATAGGGGCACAGATACGCAGTATTTT	CASSYRQDRGTDTQYF
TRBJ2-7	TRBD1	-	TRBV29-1	TGCAGCGTTGATCTTGGGACAGGGGGGTACGAGCAGTACTTC	CSVDLGTGGYEQYF
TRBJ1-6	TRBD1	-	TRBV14	TGTGCCAGCAGCCAACTTGCTGGGGGGACAGGCAATTCACCCCTCCACTTT	CASSQLAGGTGNSPLHF
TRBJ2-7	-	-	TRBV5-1	TGCGCCAGCAGCGCGGGCCACGAAAGCGCCGAGCAGTACTTC	CASSAGHESAEQYF
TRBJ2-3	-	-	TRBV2	TGTGCCAGCAAAAGATCCGGAACAGGCACAGATACGCAGTATTTT	CASKRSGTGTDTQYF
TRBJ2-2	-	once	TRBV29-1	TGCAGCGCTATCCTGGATTACACCGGGGAGCTGTTTTTT	CSAILDYTGELFF
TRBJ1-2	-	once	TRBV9	TGTGCCAGCAGCACCCCACGTGGCTACACCTTC	CASSTPRGYTF
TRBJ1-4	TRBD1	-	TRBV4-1	TGCGCCAGCAGCCAGCCGGGACAGGGGAGTGAAAAACTGTTTTTT	CASSQPGQGSEKLFF
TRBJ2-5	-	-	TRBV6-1	TGTGCCACCGGCCCTACGCGGACCCAGTACTTC	CATGPTRTQYF
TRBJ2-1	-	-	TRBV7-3	TGTGCCAGCAGCCCCGAGTCCTACTCCTACAATGAGCAGTTCTTC	CASSPESYSYNEQFF
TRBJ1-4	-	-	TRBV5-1	TGCGCCAGCAGCTTGCACGGGCGAGCTGAAAAACTGTTTTTT	CASSLHGRAEKLFF
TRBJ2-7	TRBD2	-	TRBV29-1	TGCAGCGTTGCCGAGGGAGGAGCGGGATGGCGAGAGCAGTACTTC	CSVAEGGAGWREQYF
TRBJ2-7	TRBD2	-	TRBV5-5	TGTGCCAGCAGTTTAGGGACTAGCGACTCCTACGAGCAGTACTTC	CASSLGTSDSYEQYF
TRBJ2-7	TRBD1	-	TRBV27	TGTGCCAGCGCCTCGGACAGGAGATCCTACGAGCAGTACTTC	CASASDRRSYEQYF
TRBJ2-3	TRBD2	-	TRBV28	TGTGCCAGCAGTCCCGGACTAGCGGGAGGTCTAGATACGCAGTATTTT	CASSPGLAGGLDTQYF
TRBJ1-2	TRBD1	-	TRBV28	TGTGCCAGCCGAAACGTAGGGACAGGAAGAAACTATGGCTACACCTTC	CASRNVGTGRNYGYTF
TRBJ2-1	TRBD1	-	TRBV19	TGTGCCAGTAGTATGTTAACCGGGACAGGGAACCACAATGAGCAGTTCTTC	CASSMLTGTGNHNEQFF
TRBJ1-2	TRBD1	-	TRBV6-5	TGTGCCAGCACTGGGACAGGGTATGGCTACACCTTC	CASTGTGYGYTF
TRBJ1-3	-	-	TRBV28	TGTGCCACCGCCGGAAACACCATATATTTT	CATAGNTIYF
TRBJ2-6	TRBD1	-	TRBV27	TGTGCCAGCAGTTCCGGGACAGGGACTGGGGCCAACGTCCTGACTTTC	CASSSGTGTGANVLTF
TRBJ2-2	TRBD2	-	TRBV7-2	TGTGCCAGCCGAACTAGCGTGAATATTGCCGGGGAGCTGTTTTTT	CASRTSVNIAGELFF